This T cell receptor (beta chain) derives from a study of blood T cells in healthy people across ages. Study-wide points: Per-million-T-cell TCR beta diversity fell roughly linearly with age.

The authors ran a second PCR of about 6 to 11 cycles using a sample-barcoded 5' primer and a J-beta primer mix. One entry per CDR3 protein results from TCRdb running MiXCR on the 5' RACE reads. Altogether approximately 1.5 million distinct CDR3 sequences are present, about 45% being singletons, with the ten largest covering under 5%. Each sample gave at least 6.5 million isolated PBMCs. This clonotype was seen only a few times. Its antigen is unidentified. This CDR3 comprises 15 residues. Germline lookup yields CDR1 DFQATT and CDR2 SNEGSKA (reference sequence). V trimming: 0 bases; J trimming: 4 bases; junction bases outside the gene matches: 6.

This receptor was taken from a woman between 18 and 29 years old in good health. The chain combines TRBV20-1 with TRBJ1-2; 9 positions match TRBD1. The material sequenced was blood. The CDR3 reads CSARETGTGIYGYTF. In DNA, the CDR3 is TGCAGTGCTAGAGAAACCGGGACAGGGATCTATGGCTACACCTTC.